This entry describes one TCR beta chain. What it binds is unknown. The data belong to a study of long-term antiretroviral therapy in people with HIV. Study-wide results and limits: The data indicate that diversity increased after ART but remained below transplant donor controls.

Survey-level immunoSEQ v3.0 assays were run. Sequencing was performed with immunoSEQ multiplex PCR; in TCRdb, only in-frame clones are kept and a portion is missing. In the table there are some 22,000 clones, about 82% of which are singletons. Germline V CDR1 and CDR2: SGHNT, YENEEA. The V end lost 5 bases, the J end lost 3 bases, and 14 bases lay between the germline ends. The CDR3 loop spans 14 amino acids. The study drew at least one pre-ART and at least two post-ART PBMC samples from every donor. The source was unsorted PBMCs, collected 1.3 years after starting antiretroviral therapy. This sequence was found in a man aged 55 to 70 with HIV. V is TRBV11-3 and J is TRBJ2-7; D gene uncertain. CDR3 region: CASSLSGVGYEQYF. CDR3 sequence (DNA): TGTGCCAGCAGCCTTAGTGGGGTAGGCTACGAGCAGTACTTC.